This entry lists 12 T cell receptor beta chains sequenced from one sample in a study of blood T cell repertoires in COVID-19. The data were produced by immunoSEQ multiplex PCR, yet TCRdb's version contains in-frame clones alone and is incomplete. Of around 80,000 clones listed, about three quarters are singletons. The sequenced sample consisted of peripheral blood. These receptors were obtained from a man aged 50-60 years with active or convalescent COVID-19.

This chain connects TRBV4-1 to TRBJ2-6, with TRBD1 matching over 10 bases. The V segment lost 6 bases and the J segment 1 base; nucleotides outside the gene matches: 3. The CDR3 consists of 16 residues. Per germline, CDR1 MGHRA and CDR2 YSYEKL. The DNA of the CDR3 is TGCGCCAGCAGGCCGGGACAGGGGTCTGGGGCCAACGTCCTGACTTTC. It translates to CASRPGQGSGANVLTF.

V and J are TRBV30 and TRBJ2-4; possible D gene TRBD2, 5 bases. CDR1 is GTSNPN and CDR2 is SVGIG in the germline V gene (reference sequence). Trimming removed 4 bases at V and 0 bases at J, with 13 bases between. The CDR3 sequence is 15 residues long. The CDR3 is CAWNPGKGAKNIQYF. CDR3 DNA: TGTGCCTGGAATCCGGGAAAAGGAGCCAAAAACATTCAGTACTTC.

This chain connects TRBV19 to TRBJ1-2, with a tentative D call TRBD1 (6 bases). The CDR3 length is 14 residues. Germline assignment: CDR1 LNHDA and CDR2 SQIVND (reference sequence). Trimming cost V 7 bases and J 1 base, with 13 bases left between them. In DNA form, the CDR3 reads TGTGCCAGTACCGTACACAGGGATAACTATGGCTACACCTTC. It is translated as CASTVHRDNYGYTF.

The chain employs TRBV21-1 and TRBJ2-1; the listed D gene, TRBD1, was not tested against the DNA. TRBV21-1 constitutes a pseudogene. The CDR3 has 13 residues. CDR3 in amino acids: CADRDRVGNEQFF. CDR3 nucleotide sequence: TGTGCCGACCGGGACAGGGTCGGCAATGAGCAGTTCTTC.

This clone was seen a single time. A read error may produce the germline difference seen at one junction end. This CDR3 is also generated by other DNA sequences in the sample. J is TRBJ1-1 and V is TRBV2; the D gene is possibly TRBD1 (6 bases). This CDR3 has 14 amino acids. CDR1 and CDR2 (germline): SNHLY, FYNNEI. CDR3 amino acids: CASTTDRIFTGAFF. For the CDR3, the DNA is TGTGCCAGCACTACTGACAGGATATTCACCGGAGCTTTCTTC. The full variable domain, its missing parts supplied by reference TRBV2 and TRBJ1-1, is EPEVTQTPSHQVTQMGQEVILRCVPISNHLYFYWYRQILGQKVEFLVSFYNNEISEKSEIFDDQFSVERPDGSNFTLKIRSTKLEDSAMYFCASTTDRIFTGAFFGQGTRLTVV.

CDR3 region: CASSPPRRDFYTGELFF. CDR3 DNA sequence: TGCGCCAGCAGCCCACCCAGGCGGGACTTTTACACCGGGGAGCTGTTTTTT. The J gene is TRBJ2-2, the V gene TRBV4-3, with D perhaps matching TRBD2 (6 bases). The CDR3 consists of 17 residues. The V and J ends lost 4 bases and 3 bases respectively, with 18 bases between them. Germline values: CDR1 LGHNA, CDR2 YSLEER.

V and J are TRBV11-1 and TRBJ2-2; possible D gene TRBD1, 5 bases. Trimming left V 2 bases short and J 1 base short, with 11 bases between. There are 16 residues in the CDR3. Germline loops: CDR1 SGHAT, CDR2 FQDESV (reference sequence). The CDR3 DNA is TGTGCCAGCAGCTTAATGGGGCCAGGGAACACCGGGGAGCTGTTTTTT. Protein sequence: CASSLMGPGNTGELFF.

This clone appeared a few times. The V and J genes are TRBV7-9 and TRBJ1-1; weak D call: TRBD1 (6 bases). CDR3 size: 13 residues. The germline V gene has CDR1 SEHNR and CDR2 FQNEAQ (reference sequence). Between the trimmed V and J ends, which lost 5 bases and 3 bases, there was a span of 10 bases. DNA for the CDR3: TGTGCCAGCAGCCCCGGGACATACACTGAAGCTTTCTTT. It yields the protein CASSPGTYTEAFF.

The genes are TRBV15 and TRBJ2-2; D is unclear. The CDR3 sequence is 12 residues long. Per the germline V gene, CDR1 is LNHNV and CDR2 is YYDKDF (reference sequence). V lost 9 bases and J lost 2, with 7 bases in between. This chain's CDR3 is CATRRNTGELFF. The CDR3 region has the DNA TGTGCCACGAGGCGAAACACCGGGGAGCTGTTTTTT.

The V and J genes are TRBV7-3 and TRBJ1-1, with 11 bases identical to TRBD1. Germline V lookup: CDR1 SGHTA, CDR2 FQGTGA. V lost 3 bases to trimming and J lost 11 bases; unmatched junction nucleotides: 5. The CDR3 totals 13 residues. This CDR3 is CASSFGTGGRAFF. The CDR3 bases are TGTGCCAGCAGCTTCGGGACAGGGGGAAGGGCTTTCTTT.

The V call is TRBV5-1, the J call TRBJ1-1; D call uncertain. This CDR3 is built from 13 residues. V was pared by 1 base and J by 3 bases, with 7 bases between. Germline CDR1 and CDR2: SGHRS and YFSETQ. The chain's CDR3 is CASSLKGDTEAFF. In DNA, the CDR3 is TGCGCCAGCAGCTTGAAGGGAGACACTGAAGCTTTCTTT.

The J gene is TRBJ1-5, the V gene TRBV30; TRBD1 aligns across 7 bases. CDR1 is GTSNPN and CDR2 is SVGIG in the germline V gene (reference sequence). The CDR3 totals 13 residues. The J segment lost 4 bases and the V segment lost 2 bases, leaving 2 bases of the junction unmatched. Written as DNA, the CDR3 is TGTGCCTGGAGTTTGACAGGGAATCAGCCCCAGCATTTT. Translating it yields CAWSLTGNQPQHF.